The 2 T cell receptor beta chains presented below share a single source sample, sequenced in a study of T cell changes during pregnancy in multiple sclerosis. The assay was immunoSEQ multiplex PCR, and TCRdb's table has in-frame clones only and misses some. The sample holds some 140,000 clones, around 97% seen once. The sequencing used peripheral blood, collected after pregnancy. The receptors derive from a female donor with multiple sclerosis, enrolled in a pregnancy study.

The CDR3 sequence is CASSIEGGTGELFF. The CDR3, as DNA: TGTGCCAGTAGTATTGAGGGAGGGACCGGGGAGCTGTTTTTT. The chain joins TRBV19 to TRBJ2-2; 7 nucleotides align to TRBD2. The CDR3 is made up of 14 amino acids. Germline V CDR1 and CDR2: LNHDA, SQIVND (reference sequence). After removal of 3 bases from V and 5 bases from J, the junction contained 3 bases not matched to a gene.

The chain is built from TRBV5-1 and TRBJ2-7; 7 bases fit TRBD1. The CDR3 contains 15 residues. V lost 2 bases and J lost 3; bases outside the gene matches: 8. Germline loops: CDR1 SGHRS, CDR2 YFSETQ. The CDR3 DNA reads TGCGCCAGCAGCTTACAATCGGGACAGCTCTACGAGCAGTACTTC. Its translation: CASSLQSGQLYEQYF. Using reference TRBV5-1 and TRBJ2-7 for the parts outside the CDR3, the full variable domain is KAGVTQTPRYLIKTRGQQVTLSCSPISGHRSVSWYQQTPGQGLQFLFEYFSETQRNKGNFPGRFSGRQFSNSRSEMNVSTLELGDSALYLCASSLQSGQLYEQYFGPGTRLTVT.